This TCR beta chain was documented in a study of neurological immune-mediated disorders. cDNA synthesis was performed by 5'RACE with 10-nucleotide random UMIs. TCRdb re-derived calls from the 5' RACE reads in MiXCR, one entry per CDR3 protein. The sample includes more than 100,000 distinct CDR3 sequences, 10% to 13% of them seen just once. The CDR3 length is 13 residues. V lost 5 bases to trimming and J lost 4 bases; unmatched junction nucleotides: 6. Looked up from germline, CDR1 is DFQATT and CDR2 is SNEGSKA (reference sequence). The time point is: longitudinal time-point 3. Sequencing input: PBMCs. This chain uses TRBV20-1 with TRBJ2-5, with 8 bases fitting TRBD2. The receptor comes from a female donor with HTLV-1-associated myelopathy (HAM/TSP). As DNA, the CDR3 is TGCAGTGCTCCCAGCCGGGGGGGAGAGACCCAGTACTTC. Protein sequence: CSAPSRGGETQYF.